This T cell receptor beta chain appears in the sequencing data of a study of blood T cell repertoires in COVID-19. On the study more broadly: Sites in the United States, Italy and Spain provided acute and convalescent COVID-19 samples. In each case, the material was cDNA or gDNA derived from T cells, B-cell-depleted T cells, or PBMCs.

Trimming removed 0 bases from V and 7 bases from J; junction bases left unmatched: 5. CDR1 is MNHEY, CDR2 SVGAGI, per germline. The CDR3 covers 15 residues. This clone was detected a few times. The authors' processing: For nucleated cells, counts were estimated from reference gene primer amplification. This table comes from immunoSEQ multiplex PCR, and its TCRdb copy is limited to in-frame clones, with some not included. Clonal size and the V and J genes are those of that table, whereas D and trimming came from the DNA. The profile shows about 390,000 clones, more than 70% of them singletons. This TCR was recovered from a woman aged 55-69 years with COVID-19, enrolled during active disease. The chain is built from TRBV6-5 and TRBJ2-7; 11 nucleotides match TRBD2. Input material: peripheral blood. In DNA, the CDR3 is TGTGCCAGCAGTTACTCGACTAGCGGGGTCGGAGAGCAGTACTTC. Its translation is CASSYSTSGVGEQYF.